Listed here are 3 T cell receptor beta chains from one sample, sequenced in a study of cytomegalovirus exposure and HLA in healthy donors. PCR involved 60 Vbeta and 13 Jbeta primers. TCRdb's copy holds only in-frame clones and misses some; the assay was immunoSEQ multiplex PCR. Of about 150,000 clones listed, 70% to 80% are singletons. The material sequenced was PBMCs. The receptors were sampled from a human donor in good health.

The rearrangement joins TRBV29-1 to TRBJ1-2, with TRBD1 as a possible D gene (5 bases). Trimming left V 4 bases short and J 0 bases short, with 15 bases between. The V gene's germline CDR1 is SQVTM and CDR2 ANQGSEA. CDR3 length equals 15 residues. This CDR3 is CSVGTGHMTNYGYTF. The CDR3 bases are TGCAGCGTTGGTACAGGCCACATGACTAACTATGGCTACACCTTC.

This clone was found once. The chain recombines TRBV4-3 with TRBJ2-1; tentatively, D is TRBD2 (6 bases). Germline V gives CDR1 LGHNA, CDR2 YSLEER. Trimming left V 0 bases short and J 8 bases short, with 23 bases between. The CDR3 contains 18 residues. The CDR3 sequence is CASSQETIREWVRDEQFF. The CDR3 DNA is TGCGCCAGCAGCCAAGAAACGATTCGGGAGTGGGTTCGGGATGAGCAGTTCTTC.

V is TRBV12-1 and J is TRBJ2-7; the table assigns TRBD1, which was not confirmed against the DNA. TRBV12-1 is noted as a pseudogene. The CDR3 has 17 residues. CDR3 sequence: CASSPGSVKDRRDEQYF. The CDR3 DNA reads as TGTGCCAGCAGTCCAGGTTCAGTCAAGGACAGGAGGGACGAGCAGTACTTC.